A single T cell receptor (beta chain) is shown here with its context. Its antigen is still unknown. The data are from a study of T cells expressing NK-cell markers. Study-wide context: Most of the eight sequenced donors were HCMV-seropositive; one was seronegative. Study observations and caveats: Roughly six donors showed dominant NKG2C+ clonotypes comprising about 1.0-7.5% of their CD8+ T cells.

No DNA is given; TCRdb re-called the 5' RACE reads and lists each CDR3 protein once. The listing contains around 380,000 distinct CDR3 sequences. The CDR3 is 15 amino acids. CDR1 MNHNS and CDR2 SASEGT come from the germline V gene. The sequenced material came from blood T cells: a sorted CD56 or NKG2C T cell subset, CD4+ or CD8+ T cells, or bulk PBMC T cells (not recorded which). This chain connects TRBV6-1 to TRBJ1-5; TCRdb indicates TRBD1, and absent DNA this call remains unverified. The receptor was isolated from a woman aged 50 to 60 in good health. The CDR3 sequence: CASSPTAYSNQPQHF.